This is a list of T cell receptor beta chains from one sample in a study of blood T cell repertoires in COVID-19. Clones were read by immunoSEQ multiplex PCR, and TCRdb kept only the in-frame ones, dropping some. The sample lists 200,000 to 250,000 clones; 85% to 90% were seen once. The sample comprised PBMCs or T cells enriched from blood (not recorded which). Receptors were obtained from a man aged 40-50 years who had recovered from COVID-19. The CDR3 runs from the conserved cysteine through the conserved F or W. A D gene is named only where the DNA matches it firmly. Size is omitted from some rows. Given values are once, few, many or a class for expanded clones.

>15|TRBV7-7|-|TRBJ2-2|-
CASSSSSGNTGELFF
TGTGCCAGCAGCTCCTCCAGCGGAAACACCGGGGAGCTGTTTTTT
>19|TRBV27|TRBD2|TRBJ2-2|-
CASSFYPGLAGGVTGELFF
TGTGCCAGCAGTTTCTACCCGGGACTAGCGGGAGGGGTCACCGGGGAGCTGTTTTTT
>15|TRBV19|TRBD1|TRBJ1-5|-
CASSILGQGNQPQHF
TGTGCCAGTAGTATACTCGGACAGGGGAATCAGCCCCAGCATTTT
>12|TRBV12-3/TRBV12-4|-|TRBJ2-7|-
CASSRRQDEQYF
TGTGCCAGCAGTCGAAGACAGGACGAGCAGTACTTC
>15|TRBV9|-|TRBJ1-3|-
CASSAEQATGNTIYF
TGTGCCAGCAGCGCAGAACAGGCAACTGGAAACACCATATATTTT
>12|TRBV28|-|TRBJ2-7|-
CASSIRTGEQYF
TGTGCCAGCAGTATCCGCACGGGCGAGCAGTACTTC
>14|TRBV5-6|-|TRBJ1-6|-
CASSLVKENSPLHF
TGTGCCAGCAGCTTGGTCAAGGAGAATTCACCCCTCCACTTT
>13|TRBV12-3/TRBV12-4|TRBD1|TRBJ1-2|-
CASSLDRAGGYTF
TGTGCCAGCAGTCTGGACAGGGCGGGAGGCTACACCTTC
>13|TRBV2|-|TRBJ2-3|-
CASGGEEPGAQYF
TGTGCCAGCGGGGGGGAGGAGCCAGGGGCGCAGTATTTT
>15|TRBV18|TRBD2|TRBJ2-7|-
CASSPTTSAYYEQYF
TGTGCCAGCTCACCGACGACTAGCGCTTACTACGAGCAGTACTTC
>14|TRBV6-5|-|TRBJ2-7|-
CASSRPAGGAEQYF
TGTGCCAGCAGCCGGCCCGCCGGAGGGGCCGAGCAGTACTTC
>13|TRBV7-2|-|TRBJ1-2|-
CASSFASAGGYTF
TGTGCCAGCAGCTTCGCTTCGGCCGGGGGCTACACCTTC
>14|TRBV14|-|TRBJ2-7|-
CASSQDHSAYEQYF
TGTGCCAGCAGCCAAGATCATAGCGCGTACGAGCAGTACTTC
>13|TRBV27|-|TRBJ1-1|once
CASSGGMNTEAFF
TGTGCTAGCAGTGGGGGCATGAACACTGAAGCTTTCTTT
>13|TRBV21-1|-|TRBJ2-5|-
CASSTTGEETQYF
TGTGCCAGCAGCACGACAGGGGAAGAGACCCAGTACTTC
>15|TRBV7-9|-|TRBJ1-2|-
CASSLGQTLNYGYTF
TGTGCCAGCAGCTTGGGGCAAACCCTTAACTATGGCTACACCTTC
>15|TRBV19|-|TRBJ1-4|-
CASMAGGATNEKLFF
TGTGCCAGTATGGCGGGCGGTGCAACTAATGAAAAACTGTTTTTT
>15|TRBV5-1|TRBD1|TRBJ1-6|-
CASSTGTGGNSPLHF
TGCGCCAGCAGCACCGGGACAGGGGGTAATTCACCCCTCCACTTT
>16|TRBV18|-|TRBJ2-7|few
CASSHPPSAGIYEQYF
TGTGCCAGCTCACACCCGCCCAGCGCCGGAATATACGAGCAGTACTTC
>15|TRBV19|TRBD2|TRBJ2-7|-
CASSPPAGDTYEQYF
TGTGCCAGTAGTCCCCCCGCGGGAGACACCTACGAGCAGTACTTC
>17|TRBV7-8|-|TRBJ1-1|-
CASSFWLGGVSNTEAFF
TGTGCCAGCAGCTTTTGGTTGGGAGGGGTCTCTAACACTGAAGCTTTCTTT
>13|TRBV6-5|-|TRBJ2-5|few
CASRPQETRTQYF
TGTGCCAGCAGACCTCAAGAGACTCGGACCCAGTACTTC
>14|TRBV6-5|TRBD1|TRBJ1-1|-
CASSTGQGKTEAFF
TGTGCCAGCAGCACAGGACAGGGGAAGACTGAAGCTTTCTTT
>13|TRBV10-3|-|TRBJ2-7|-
CAISGSSSYEQYF
TGTGCCATCAGTGGGAGCAGCTCCTACGAGCAGTACTTC
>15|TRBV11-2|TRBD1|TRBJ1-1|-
CASSLSRQGNTEAFF
TGTGCCAGCAGCTTATCTCGACAGGGGAACACTGAAGCTTTCTTT
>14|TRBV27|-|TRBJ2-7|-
CASSTKTSRYEQYF
TGTGCCAGCAGTACCAAGACATCAAGGTACGAGCAGTACTTC
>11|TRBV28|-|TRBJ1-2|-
CAVSENYGYTF
TGTGCCGTTTCAGAAAACTATGGCTACACCTTC
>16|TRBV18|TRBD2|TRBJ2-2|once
CASSSVRGRSAGELFF
TGTGCCAGCTCATCTGTGCGGGGGAGATCTGCCGGGGAGCTGTTTTTT
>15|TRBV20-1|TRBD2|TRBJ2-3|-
CSASSSGGATDTQYF
TGCAGTGCTAGTAGTAGCGGGGGAGCCACAGATACGCAGTATTTT
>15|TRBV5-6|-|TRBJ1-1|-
CASSLAGVEGTEAFF
TGTGCCAGCAGCTTGGCAGGGGTCGAAGGCACTGAAGCTTTCTTT
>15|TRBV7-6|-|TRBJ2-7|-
CASSLGVNGAYEQYF
TGTGCCAGCAGCTTAGGAGTGAACGGGGCCTACGAGCAGTACTTC
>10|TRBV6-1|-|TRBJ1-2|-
CASSEYVANF
TGTGCCAGCAGTGAATACGTAGCTAACTTC
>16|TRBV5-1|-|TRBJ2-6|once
CASSFRGESGANVLTF
TGCGCCAGCAGCTTCAGGGGAGAGTCTGGGGCCAACGTCCTGACTTTC
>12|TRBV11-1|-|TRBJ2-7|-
CASSQSSYEQYF
TGTGCCAGCAGCCAGTCTTCCTACGAGCAGTACTTC
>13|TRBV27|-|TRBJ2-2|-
CASSPHRAGELFF
TGTGCCAGCAGTCCCCACCGCGCCGGGGAGCTGTTTTTT
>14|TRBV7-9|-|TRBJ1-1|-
CASSTQAGNTEAFF
TGTGCCAGCAGCACCCAGGCGGGAAACACTGAAGCTTTCTTT
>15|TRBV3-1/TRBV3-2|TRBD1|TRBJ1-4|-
CASSQAQGVNEKLFF
TGTGCCAGCAGCCAAGCGCAGGGGGTTAATGAAAAACTGTTTTTT
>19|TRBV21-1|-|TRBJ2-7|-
CASRHRLAGTPQHSYEQYF
TGTGCCAGCAGACATCGACTAGCGGGGACTCCACAACACTCCTACGAGCAGTACTTC
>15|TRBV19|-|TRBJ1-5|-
CASSSRGGVNQPQHF
TGTGCCAGTAGTTCTCGGGGGGGCGTCAATCAGCCCCAGCATTTT
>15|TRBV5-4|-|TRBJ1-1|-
CASSLVVGLNTEAFF
TGTGCCAGCAGCTTGGTGGTCGGTCTGAACACTGAAGCTTTCTTT
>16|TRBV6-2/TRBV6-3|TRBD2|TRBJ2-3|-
CASSYGRGRGTDTQYF
TGTGCCAGCAGTTACGGGCGGGGGAGGGGCACAGATACGCAGTATTTT
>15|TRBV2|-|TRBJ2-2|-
CASGQDRGVTGELFF
TGTGCCAGCGGGCAAGACAGAGGAGTCACCGGGGAGCTGTTTTTT
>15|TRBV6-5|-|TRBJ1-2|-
CASSYSRQEVHGYTF
TGTGCCAGCAGTTACTCCCGCCAGGAGGTCCATGGCTACACCTTC
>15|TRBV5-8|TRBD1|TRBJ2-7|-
CASSLVGQGAIEQYF
TGTGCCAGCAGCTTGGTTGGACAGGGGGCGATCGAGCAGTACTTC
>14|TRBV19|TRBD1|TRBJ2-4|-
CASSSPGQRNIQYF
TGTGCCAGTAGTTCACCGGGACAGCGCAACATTCAGTACTTC
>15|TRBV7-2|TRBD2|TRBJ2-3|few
CASSSWTSSTDTQYF
TGTGCCAGCAGCTCGTGGACTAGTAGCACAGATACGCAGTATTTT
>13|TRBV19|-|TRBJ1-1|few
CASSYTENTEAFF
TGTGCCAGTTCATACACAGAGAACACTGAAGCTTTCTTT
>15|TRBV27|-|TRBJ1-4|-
CASSTYGGTNEKLFF
TGTGCCAGCAGTACCTACGGGGGGACTAATGAAAAACTGTTTTTT
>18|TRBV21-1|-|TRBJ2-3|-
CASSARRRLAGGADTQYF
TGTGCCAGCAGCGCGAGGCGACGACTAGCGGGAGGGGCAGATACGCAGTATTTT